This TCR beta chain was recovered during a study of T-cell reconstitution after alpha-beta-depleted transplantation in children. Regarding the study as a whole: Several hundred expanded graft clones reportedly supplied alpha-beta T cells about two months after transplant. Newly generated T cells supplied most T-cell counts and diversity one year post-transplant. Some patients' high day-60 TCRbeta diversity was traced to surviving recipient T cells and thymic progenitors.

In its sample, this clonotype was seen many times. Its antigen remains unknown. Per germline, CDR1 SGHRS and CDR2 YFSETQ. The V gene lost 0 bases and the J gene lost 1 base, with 13 bases spanning the gap. The CDR3 extends over 16 amino acids. Preparation of the TCRbeta library involved a method that used unique molecular identifiers. TCRdb re-derived calls from the PCR reads in MiXCR, one entry per CDR3 protein. The sample lists about 250,000 distinct CDR3 sequences; 20% to 30% were seen once. The sequence derives from a female patient aged 2-9 years who had a stem cell transplant for congenital amegakaryocytic thrombocytopenia, so the T cells may come from the graft donor. The chain carries TRBV5-1 and TRBJ1-1; a possible D gene is TRBD1 (5 bases). The material sequenced was PBMCs, mostly from graft donor cells, taken 360 days after TCRalphabeta/CD19-depleted stem cell transplant. In nucleotides, the CDR3 is TGCGCCAGCAGCTTGGAGAAGGGACGGGCGAACACTGAAGCTTTCTTT. This gives the protein CASSLEKGRANTEAFF.